A single sample gave rise to the 15 T cell receptor beta chains below, sequenced in a study of blood T cell repertoires in COVID-19. TCRdb's table, derived via immunoSEQ multiplex PCR, lists solely in-frame clones and lacks some. The table has about 240,000 clones, 82% seen once. Sequencing used peripheral blood. All receptors come from a woman aged 55-70 years with active or convalescent COVID-19.

The chain has TRBV30 and TRBJ1-2; D remains unclear. This CDR3 spans 15 amino acids. Trimming took 2 bases from V and 6 from J, leaving 19 bases between them. CDR1 is GTSNPN and CDR2 is SVGIG in the germline V gene (reference sequence). CDR3 sequence: CAWSLLRSQIHGYTF. The CDR3 nucleotides read TGTGCCTGGAGTCTTCTTCGCTCCCAGATCCATGGCTACACCTTC.

The V and J genes are TRBV6-5 and TRBJ1-1; D may be TRBD1 (5 bases). This CDR3 spans 12 amino acids. Germline V lookup: CDR1 MNHEY, CDR2 SVGAGI. Trimming removed 10 bases from V and 0 bases from J, with 9 bases in between. The CDR3 is CATRQLNTEAFF. The CDR3 region has the DNA TGTGCCACCCGACAGCTGAACACTGAAGCTTTCTTT.

CDR3 sequence (DNA): TGCGCCAGCAGCCAAGAAATACCTTTAGGGGCGGGAGGGGGAAAAGAGACCCAGTACTTC. Its protein is CASSQEIPLGAGGGKETQYF. The chain is built from TRBV4-1 and TRBJ2-5; 9 bases match TRBD2. The CDR3 sequence is 20 residues long. CDR1 MGHRA and CDR2 YSYEKL come from the germline V gene. J gave up 3 bases and V 0 bases, and 17 bases lay outside the gene matches.

The V and J genes are TRBV10-3 and TRBJ1-1; TRBD1 is a possible D gene (5 bases). This CDR3 region has 16 residues. The V gene lost 0 bases and the J gene lost 2 bases, with 13 bases spanning the gap. Germline V gives CDR1 ENHRY, CDR2 SYGVKD. CDR3 amino acids: CAISESPGHLNTEAFF. The DNA of the CDR3 is TGTGCCATCAGTGAGTCGCCAGGACACTTAAACACTGAAGCTTTCTTT.

The chain has TRBV28 and TRBJ1-2, with D maybe TRBD1 (5 bases). This CDR3 is 15 amino acids long. In germline, CDR1 is MDHEN, CDR2 SYDVKM. Trimming took off 5 bases at V and 8 bases at J, with 21 bases between the two ends. CDR3 protein: CASSPAGTIGVGYTF. CDR3 DNA: TGTGCCAGCAGTCCTGCCGGGACTATAGGGGTGGGCTACACCTTC.

J is TRBJ2-3 and V is TRBV2, with a weak D call TRBD2 (5 bases). The V and J ends lost 4 bases and 6 bases respectively, with 14 bases between them. The CDR3 runs to 14 residues. Germline V gene sequence: CDR1 SNHLY, CDR2 FYNNEI. This CDR3 is CASSALEGEDTQYF. In nucleotides, the CDR3 is TGTGCCAGCAGTGCTTTAGAGGGTGAGGATACGCAGTATTTT.

This rearrangement joins TRBV6-5 to TRBJ2-4, with D possibly TRBD2 on 8 matching bases. Germline-derived CDR1 and CDR2 are MNHEY and SVGAGI. With 6 bases removed from V and 7 bases from J, the gap between germline ends came to 19 bases. The CDR3 is made up of 15 amino acids. CDR3 bases: TGTGCCAGCAGACCGCTGGGACAGCGGGGGAACATTCAGTACTTC. Translated: CASRPLGQRGNIQYF.

The chain carries TRBV6-1 and TRBJ1-5; the match to TRBD1 covers 11 bases. This CDR3 comprises 17 residues. Trimming at V came to 2 bases and at J to 2 bases, leaving 5 bases not matched to a gene. The germline V gene encodes CDR1 MNHNS and CDR2 SASEGT. Here the CDR3 DNA reads TGTGCCAGCAGTGAAAGGACAGGGGGCTCGGGCAATCAGCCCCAGCATTTT. Translating gives CASSERTGGSGNQPQHF.

In this sample, this clone turned up once. This chain uses TRBV2 with TRBJ1-4, with TRBD1 matching 8 bases. The CDR3 runs 15 residues. Germline lookup yields CDR1 SNHLY and CDR2 FYNNEI. Trimming took 4 bases from V and 7 from J; bases not matched to a gene: 8. CDR3 sequence: CASSVDRGISEKLFF. CDR3 nucleotide sequence: TGTGCCAGCAGTGTCGACAGGGGAATTAGTGAAAAACTGTTTTTT.

The chain recombines TRBV27 with TRBJ1-6, with D perhaps matching TRBD1 (5 bases). This CDR3 is built from 16 residues. CDR1 and CDR2 from the germline V gene are MNHEY and SMNVEV (reference sequence). The V end was cut by 3 bases, the J end by 6 bases, with 15 bases between. The CDR3 coding sequence is TGTGCCAGCAGTTTCGCTCTTGGGGCCCCTAATTCACCCCTCCACTTT. It encodes CASSFALGAPNSPLHF.

The chain uses TRBV28 and TRBJ2-7, with 8 nucleotides matching TRBD1. The CDR3 totals 14 residues. Germline CDR1 and CDR2: MDHEN and SYDVKM. The junction had 1 base not matched to a gene; V was cut back by 1 base and J by 2 bases. The CDR3 DNA reads TGTGCCAGCAGTTTATTGGACAGGGCCTACGAGCAGTACTTC. It encodes CASSLLDRAYEQYF.

The chain is built from TRBV19 and TRBJ2-5, with D maybe TRBD2 (5 bases). Per the germline V gene, CDR1 is LNHDA and CDR2 is SQIVND (reference sequence). The CDR3 runs to 13 residues. V was trimmed by 4 bases and J by 8 bases, leaving 14 bases between them. CDR3 DNA sequence: TGTGCCAGTAGTACAACTCGGGGAGATACCCAGTACTTC. It yields the protein CASSTTRGDTQYF.

This sequence joins TRBV5-1 and TRBJ1-6, with D tentatively TRBD1 (5 bases). Germline assignment: CDR1 SGHRS and CDR2 YFSETQ. V was cut by 0 bases and J by 7 bases, with 11 bases left in between. This CDR3 region has 15 residues. This CDR3 is CASSLDGANNSPLHF. The CDR3 DNA reads TGCGCCAGCAGCTTGGATGGGGCTAACAATTCACCCCTCCACTTT. Drawing the rest from reference TRBV5-1 and TRBJ1-6, the complete variable domain is KAGVTQTPRYLIKTRGQQVTLSCSPISGHRSVSWYQQTPGQGLQFLFEYFSETQRNKGNFPGRFSGRQFSNSRSEMNVSTLELGDSALYLCASSLDGANNSPLHFGNGTRLTVT.

V and J are TRBV6-5 and TRBJ1-6; 9 bases line up with TRBD1. From germline, CDR1 is MNHEY and CDR2 SVGAGI. This CDR3 has 15 amino acids. The V gene end was trimmed by 0 bases and the J gene end by 11 bases; junction bases not matched to a gene: 5. CDR3 DNA: TGTGCCAGCAGTTACTCGGGGACAGGGTCGCCACCCCTCCACTTT. Residues: CASSYSGTGSPPLHF.

V usage is TRBV7-8 and J usage is TRBJ1-3, with TRBD1 as a possible D gene (6 bases). The CDR3 covers 17 residues. Germline-derived CDR1 and CDR2 are SGHVS and FQNEAQ. V lost 2 bases and J 0 bases, leaving 14 bases between the germline ends. The CDR3: CASSLWGQTSSGNTIYF. In DNA, the CDR3 is TGTGCCAGCAGCTTATGGGGGCAGACCTCCTCTGGAAACACCATATATTTT.